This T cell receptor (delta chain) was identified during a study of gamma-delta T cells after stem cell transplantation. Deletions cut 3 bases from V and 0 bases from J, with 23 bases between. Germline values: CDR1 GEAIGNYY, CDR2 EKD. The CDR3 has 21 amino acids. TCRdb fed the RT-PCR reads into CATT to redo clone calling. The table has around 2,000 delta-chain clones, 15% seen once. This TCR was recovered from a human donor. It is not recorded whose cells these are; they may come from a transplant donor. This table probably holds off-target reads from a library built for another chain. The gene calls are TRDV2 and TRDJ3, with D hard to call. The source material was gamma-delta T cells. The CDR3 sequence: CACDYTQGGLSNSWDTRQMFF. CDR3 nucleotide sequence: TGTGCCTGTGACTACACTCAGGGTGGACTGTCGAACTCCTGGGACACCCGACAGATGTTTTTC.